This TCR beta chain was sequenced in a study of beta chain features in type 1 diabetes. The study's findings and limits: When Type 1 diabetes patients were examined, their TCRB CDR3s proved moderately but significantly shorter in all four CD4+ subsets. The question left open here concerned HLA type influencing TCRB rearrangement.

Sequencing targeted expressed TCRB transcripts, as all isolated RNA had been reverse transcribed. Several million reads was the average for naive, central memory and regulatory T cell samples. Sequencing was performed with immunoSEQ multiplex PCR; in TCRdb, only in-frame clones are kept and a portion is missing. The sample lists 200,000 to 250,000 clones; around 26% were seen once. Concerning this clone itself: Its antigen is unknown.

The sequenced material came from central memory CD4+ T cells from blood. This clonotype originated in a young man in good health.

Here the CDR3 DNA reads TGTGCCTGGAGTCTCCCCGAAGTCTCCTACAATGAGCAGTTCTTC. This encodes CAWSLPEVSYNEQFF. The rearrangement uses TRBV30 and TRBJ2-1; D remains unclear. The CDR3 is made up of 15 amino acids. CDR1 GTSNPN and CDR2 SVGIG come from the germline V gene (reference sequence). Trimming removed 2 bases at V and 0 bases at J, with 11 bases between.